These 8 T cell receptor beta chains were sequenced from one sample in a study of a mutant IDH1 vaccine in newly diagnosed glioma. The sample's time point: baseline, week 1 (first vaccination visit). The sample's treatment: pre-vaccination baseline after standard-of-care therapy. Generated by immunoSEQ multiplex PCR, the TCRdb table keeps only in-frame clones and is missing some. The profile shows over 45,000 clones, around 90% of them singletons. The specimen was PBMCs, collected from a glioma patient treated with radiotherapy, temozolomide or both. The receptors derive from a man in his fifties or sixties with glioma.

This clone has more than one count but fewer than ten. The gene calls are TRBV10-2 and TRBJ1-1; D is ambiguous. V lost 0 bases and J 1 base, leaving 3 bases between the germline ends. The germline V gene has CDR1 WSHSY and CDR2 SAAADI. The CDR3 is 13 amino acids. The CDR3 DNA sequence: TGCGCCAGCAGTGAGTCGGGGAACACTGAAGCTTTCTTT. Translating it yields CASSESGNTEAFF.

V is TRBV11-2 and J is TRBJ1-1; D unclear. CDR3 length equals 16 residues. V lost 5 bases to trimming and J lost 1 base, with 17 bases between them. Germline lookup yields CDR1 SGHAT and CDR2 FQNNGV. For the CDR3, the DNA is TGTGCCAGCAGCCCCCATCGGGAGGCCAGGAACACTGAAGCTTTCTTT. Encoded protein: CASSPHREARNTEAFF.

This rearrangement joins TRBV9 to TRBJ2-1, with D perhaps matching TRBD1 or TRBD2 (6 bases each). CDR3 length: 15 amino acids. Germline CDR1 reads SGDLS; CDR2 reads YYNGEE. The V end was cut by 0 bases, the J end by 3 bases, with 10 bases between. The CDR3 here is CASSVVEGVYNEQFF. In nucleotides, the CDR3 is TGTGCCAGCAGCGTAGTGGAGGGGGTCTACAATGAGCAGTTCTTC.

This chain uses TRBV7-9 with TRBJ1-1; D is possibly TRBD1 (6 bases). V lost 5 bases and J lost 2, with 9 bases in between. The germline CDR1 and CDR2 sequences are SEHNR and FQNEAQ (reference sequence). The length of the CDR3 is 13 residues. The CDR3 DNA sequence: TGTGCCAGCAGCAAACAGGGTAACACTGAAGCTTTCTTT. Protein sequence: CASSKQGNTEAFF.

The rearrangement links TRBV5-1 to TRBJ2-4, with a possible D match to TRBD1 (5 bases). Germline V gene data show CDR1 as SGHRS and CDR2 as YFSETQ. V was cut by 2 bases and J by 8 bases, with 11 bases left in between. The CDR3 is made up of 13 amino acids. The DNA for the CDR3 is TGCGCCAGCAGCTTCCAGGGAAAAGACATTCAGTACTTC. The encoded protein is CASSFQGKDIQYF.

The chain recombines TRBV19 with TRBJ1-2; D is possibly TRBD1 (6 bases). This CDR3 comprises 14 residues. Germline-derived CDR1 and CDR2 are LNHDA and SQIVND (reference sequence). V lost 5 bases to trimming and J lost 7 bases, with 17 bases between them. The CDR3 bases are TGTGCCAGTAGTCCAGGGGTCGAATCTCGTGGCTACACCTTC. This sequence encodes CASSPGVESRGYTF. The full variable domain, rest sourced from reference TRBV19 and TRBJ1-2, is DGGITQSPKYLFRKEGQNVTLSCEQNLNHDAMYWYRQDPGQGLRLIYYSQIVNDFQKGDIAEGYSVSREKKESFPLTVTSAQKNPTAFYLCASSPGVESRGYTFGSGTRLTVV.

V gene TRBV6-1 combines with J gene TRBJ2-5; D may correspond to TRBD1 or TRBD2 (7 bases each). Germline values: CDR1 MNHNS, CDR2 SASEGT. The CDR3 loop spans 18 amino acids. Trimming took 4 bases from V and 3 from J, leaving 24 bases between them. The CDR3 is CASSGGGPGQSFKETQYF. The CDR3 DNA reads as TGTGCCAGCAGTGGGGGAGGGCCGGGACAGTCCTTCAAAGAGACCCAGTACTTC.

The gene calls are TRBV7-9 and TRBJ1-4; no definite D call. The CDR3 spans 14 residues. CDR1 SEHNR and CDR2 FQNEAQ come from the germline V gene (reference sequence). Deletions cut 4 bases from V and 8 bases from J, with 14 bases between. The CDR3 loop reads CASSSLRTREKLFF. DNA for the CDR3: TGTGCCAGCAGCTCCCTAAGGACCCGGGAAAAACTGTTTTTT.